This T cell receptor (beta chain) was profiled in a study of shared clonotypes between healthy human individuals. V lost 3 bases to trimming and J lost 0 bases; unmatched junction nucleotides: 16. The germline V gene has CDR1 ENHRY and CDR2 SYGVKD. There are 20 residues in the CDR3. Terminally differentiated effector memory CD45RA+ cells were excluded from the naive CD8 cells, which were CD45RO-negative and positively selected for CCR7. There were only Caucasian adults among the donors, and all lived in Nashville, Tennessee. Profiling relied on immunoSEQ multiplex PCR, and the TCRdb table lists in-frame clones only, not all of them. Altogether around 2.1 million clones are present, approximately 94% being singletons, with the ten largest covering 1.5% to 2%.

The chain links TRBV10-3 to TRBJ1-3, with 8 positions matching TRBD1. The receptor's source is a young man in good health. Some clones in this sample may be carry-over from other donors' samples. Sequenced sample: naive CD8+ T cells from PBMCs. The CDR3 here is CAISDWTGNSGGSSGNTIYF. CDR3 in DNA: TGTGCCATCAGTGACTGGACAGGGAATTCAGGAGGAAGCTCTGGAAACACCATATATTTT.